One sample yielded the 23 T cell receptor beta chains listed below, sequenced in a study of blood T cell repertoires in COVID-19. Sequencing used immunoSEQ multiplex PCR; TCRdb keeps in-frame clones, though not all of them. The table shows tens of thousands of clones, with roughly nine tenths occurring only once. The sequenced sample was peripheral blood. The receptors were gathered from a woman in her twenties or thirties in a cohort sampled during active COVID-19.

This chain connects TRBV3-1 (or the pseudogene TRBV3-2) to TRBJ2-5; D may be TRBD2 (5 bases). CDR1 is LGHDT and CDR2 is YNNKEL in the germline V gene (reference sequence). The germline V and J ends were trimmed by 1 base and 1 base, with 7 bases remaining between them. The CDR3 sequence is 14 residues long. The CDR3 nucleotides read TGTGCCAGCAGCCAAGCCAGCGGCCAAGAGACCCAGTACTTC. Protein product: CASSQASGQETQYF.

The rearrangement joins TRBV9 to TRBJ1-6; 8 positions match TRBD1. V dropped 3 bases and J dropped 0; count of bases not matched to a gene: 8. The CDR3 runs to 18 residues. Germline V gives CDR1 SGDLS, CDR2 YYNGEE. CDR3 coding DNA: TGTGCCAGCAGCGCCCCTCGGACAGGGAGCTCCTATAATTCACCCCTCCACTTT. As protein: CASSAPRTGSSYNSPLHF.

The genes are TRBV7-9 and TRBJ2-3, with 8 bases lining up with TRBD2. The CDR3 sequence is 15 residues long. Trimming at V came to 5 bases and at J to 6 bases, leaving 10 bases not matched to a gene. Germline V CDR1 and CDR2: SEHNR, FQNEAQ (reference sequence). CDR3 bases: TGTGCCAGCAGCCCCACGACTAGCGCCCGTGATACGCAGTATTTT. This gives the protein CASSPTTSARDTQYF.

There are a few counts of this clone. This chain connects TRBV28 to TRBJ1-6; D is undetermined. In germline, CDR1 is MDHEN, CDR2 SYDVKM. The V end lost 6 bases, the J end lost 0 bases, and 9 bases lay between the germline ends. This CDR3 has 15 residues. The CDR3 protein is CASRNFSSYNSPLHF. In nucleotides, the CDR3 is TGTGCCAGCAGGAACTTTAGCTCCTATAATTCACCCCTCCACTTT. Full variable domain (rest looked up from reference TRBV28 and TRBJ1-6): DVKVTQSSRYLVKRTGEKVFLECVQDMDHENMFWYRQDPGLGLRLIYFSYDVKMKEKGDIPEGYSVSREKKERFSLILESASTNQTSMYLCASRNFSSYNSPLHFGNGTRLTVT.

The chain recombines TRBV3-1 (or the pseudogene TRBV3-2) with TRBJ2-2; D is possibly TRBD1 (5 bases). The length of the CDR3 is 18 residues. The germline gives CDR1 LGHDT, CDR2 YNNKEL (reference sequence). V lost 0 bases and J 6 bases, leaving 20 bases between the germline ends. The CDR3 region has the DNA TGTGCCAGCAGCCAAGATAGCAGGGCGCAAACTGGTCCCGGGGAGCTGTTTTTT. Its protein is CASSQDSRAQTGPGELFF.

This clone was seen just once. This chain joins TRBV20-1 and TRBJ2-1, with TRBD2 identical over 8 bases. CDR1 is DFQATT and CDR2 is SNEGSKA in the germline V gene (reference sequence). Trimming at V came to 3 bases and at J to 4 bases, leaving 8 bases not matched to a gene. The CDR3 sequence is 15 residues long. For the CDR3, the DNA is TGCAGTGCTAGTCGCGGGAGGCGGCGGTACAATGAGCAGTTCTTC. It codes for CSASRGRRRYNEQFF.

In regard to this clone: Other DNA sequences in the sample encode the same CDR3. The V gene is TRBV19, the J gene TRBJ2-1, with D possibly being TRBD2 (5 bases). Germline values: CDR1 LNHDA, CDR2 SQIVND (reference sequence). The V and J ends lost 1 base and 8 bases respectively, with 12 bases between them. CDR3 size: 14 residues. The CDR3 DNA reads TGTGCCAGTAGTATAGCAGGAGGCGGCGATGAGCAGTTCTTC. Its protein product is CASSIAGGGDEQFF.

This chain connects TRBV9 to TRBJ2-3; TRBD2 agrees at 11 bases. There are 17 residues in the CDR3. Trimming took 0 bases from V and 0 from J; bases not matched to a gene: 3. CDR1 is SGDLS, CDR2 YYNGEE, per germline. CDR3 DNA sequence: TGTGCCAGCAGCGTAGCTAGCGGGAGGTACAGCACAGATACGCAGTATTTT. It yields the protein CASSVASGRYSTDTQYF.

The chain couples TRBV5-1 to TRBJ2-2; weak D call: TRBD1 (6 bases). CDR3 length: 16 amino acids. The ends were cut back, 4 bases at V and 0 bases at J, with 13 bases in the middle. Germline loops: CDR1 SGHRS, CDR2 YFSETQ. The CDR3 protein is CASSPFGQTNTGELFF. In nucleotides, the CDR3 is TGCGCCAGCAGCCCTTTCGGACAGACGAACACCGGGGAGCTGTTTTTT.

This chain links TRBV3-1 (or the pseudogene TRBV3-2) with TRBJ2-3; 9 bases map to TRBD2. V lost 4 bases and J lost 4; bases outside the gene matches: 9. This CDR3 comprises 16 residues. The germline CDR1 and CDR2 sequences are LGHDT and YNNKEL (reference sequence). In DNA, the CDR3 is TGTGCCAGCAGCCGGCACGCTAGCGGGAAGTCAGATACGCAGTATTTT. It specifies CASSRHASGKSDTQYF.

This CDR3 reads CATSIGGAETQYF. The CDR3, as DNA: TGTGCCACCAGTATAGGGGGCGCGGAGACCCAGTACTTC. The chain employs TRBV24-1 and TRBJ2-5, with 7 positions matching TRBD1. Per germline, CDR1 KGHDR and CDR2 SFDVKD. The CDR3 consists of 13 residues. J was trimmed by 5 bases and V by 6 bases; bases with no gene match: 5.

This sequence joins TRBV7-9 and TRBJ1-4; D remains unclear. The CDR3 runs to 11 residues. Germline-derived CDR1 and CDR2 are SEHNR and FQNEAQ (reference sequence). V was clipped by 2 bases and J by 12 bases, with 7 bases between them. CDR3 sequence: CASSLTEELFF. DNA for the CDR3: TGTGCCAGCAGCTTAACCGAGGAACTGTTTTTT.

In this sample, this clone turned up once. The chain is built from TRBV12-3 or TRBV12-4 and TRBJ2-3; no clear D. This CDR3 has 11 amino acids. The V gene lost 4 bases and the J gene lost 3 bases, with 2 bases spanning the gap. As DNA, the CDR3 is TGTGCCAGCAGTTCTACAGATACGCAGTATTTT. The encoded protein is CASSSTDTQYF.

This clone was seen a single time. The V gene is TRBV6-5, the J gene TRBJ2-7; TRBD1 matches at 9 bases. The length of the CDR3 is 13 residues. Germline loops: CDR1 MNHEY, CDR2 SVGAGI. Trimming at V came to 8 bases and at J to 6 bases, leaving 8 bases not matched to a gene. CDR3 loop: CASARTGESEQYF. For the CDR3, the DNA is TGTGCCAGCGCCAGGACAGGGGAGAGCGAGCAGTACTTC.

The chain has TRBV7-9 and TRBJ2-7; the match to TRBD2 covers 11 bases. The V and J ends lost 5 bases and 1 base, in that order; junction bases with no gene match: 10. This CDR3 contains 17 residues. CDR1 is SEHNR and CDR2 is FQNEAQ in the germline V gene (reference sequence). CDR3 in DNA: TGTGCCAGCAGCCTAGGACTAGCGGGTGAGGGGTCCTACGAGCAGTACTTC. It codes for CASSLGLAGEGSYEQYF.

The genes are TRBV5-1 and TRBJ2-2, with TRBD1 identical over 7 bases. V dropped 1 base and J dropped 0; count of bases not matched to a gene: 3. This CDR3 region has 16 residues. Per the germline V gene, CDR1 is SGHRS and CDR2 is YFSETQ. The CDR3 DNA is TGCGCCAGCAGCTTGTCCGGGACAGCGAACACCGGGGAGCTGTTTTTT. Translation: CASSLSGTANTGELFF.

The gene calls are TRBV10-1 and TRBJ1-1, with D tentatively TRBD1 (6 bases). Per the germline V gene, CDR1 is WNHNN and CDR2 is SYGVQD (reference sequence). Trimming took off 4 bases at V and 6 bases at J, with 12 bases between the two ends. CDR3 length: 13 residues. CDR3 amino acids: CASSGLGASEAFF. In DNA, the CDR3 is TGCGCCAGCAGTGGGTTGGGGGCCTCTGAAGCTTTCTTT.

This clone was counted a single time. The rearrangement joins TRBV10-2 to TRBJ2-1; 11 bases align to TRBD2. V shed 4 bases and J 3 bases; nucleotides not matched to a gene: 5. Germline V gene sequence: CDR1 WSHSY, CDR2 SAAADI. There are 16 residues in the CDR3. The CDR3 nucleotides are TGCGCCAGCAGTGGACTAGCGGGATGGGTCTACAATGAGCAGTTCTTC. Its translation is CASSGLAGWVYNEQFF.

The sample holds one count of this clone. The gene calls are TRBV7-2 and TRBJ2-3; 14 nucleotides line up with TRBD2. The CDR3 is 17 residues long. Per the germline V gene, CDR1 is SGHTA and CDR2 is FQGNSA. V was pared by 6 bases and J by 6 bases, with 11 bases of the junction left unmatched. The CDR3 is CASRRGLAGATRDTQYF. Here the CDR3 DNA reads TGTGCCAGCAGAAGGGGACTAGCGGGAGCCACTCGGGATACGCAGTATTTT. The full variable domain, rest sourced from reference TRBV7-2 and TRBJ2-3, is GAGVSQSPSNKVTEKGKDVELRCDPISGHTALYWYRQSLGQGLEFLIYFQGNSAPDKSGLPSDRFSAERTGGSVSTLTIQRTQQEDSAVYLCASRRGLAGATRDTQYFGPGTRLTVL.

This sequence joins TRBV5-1 and TRBJ2-7; 9 bases are shared with TRBD1. The CDR3 runs 14 residues. The trim removed 3 bases at V and 6 bases at J, leaving 7 bases unmatched. The germline V gene has CDR1 SGHRS and CDR2 YFSETQ. CDR3 nucleotide sequence: TGCGCCAGCAGCTCTGGGACAGGGTCGGGCGAGCAGTACTTC. Translated: CASSSGTGSGEQYF.

This chain connects TRBV11-3 to TRBJ2-3; 8 nucleotides match TRBD2. CDR3 size: 15 residues. Germline V gene lookup returns CDR1 SGHNT and CDR2 YENEEA. V gave up 5 bases and J gave up 2 bases; unmatched junction bases: 6. CDR3 DNA sequence: TGTGCCAGCAGCCCACGACTAGCGTACACAGATACGCAGTATTTT. Translated, it gives CASSPRLAYTDTQYF.

A single count supports this clone. The rearrangement uses TRBV19 and TRBJ2-2; D gene ambiguous. Trimming took 4 bases from V and 7 from J, leaving 7 bases between them. CDR1 is LNHDA and CDR2 is SQIVND in the germline V gene (reference sequence). CDR3 size: 12 residues. CDR3 sequence: CASSTTGGELFF. DNA for the CDR3: TGTGCCAGTAGTACAACTGGCGGGGAGCTGTTTTTT.

The chain employs TRBV20-1 and TRBJ2-3; 12 bases agree with TRBD1. V shed 3 bases and J 4 bases; nucleotides not matched to a gene: 8. Looked up from germline, CDR1 is DFQATT and CDR2 is SNEGSKA (reference sequence). The CDR3 sequence is 16 residues long. The CDR3 DNA is TGCAGTGCTAGTACTATCGGGACAGGGGGCGCAGATACGCAGTATTTT. It codes for CSASTIGTGGADTQYF.